The 12 T cell receptor beta chains below were found in one sample sequenced in a study of Ad26.COV2.S vaccination and SARS-CoV-2 variants. The assay was immunoSEQ multiplex PCR, and TCRdb's table has in-frame clones only and misses some. The sample yields some 350,000 clones, roughly nine tenths seen once. This sample comprised peripheral blood, obtained after recovery from COVID-19. The receptors were sampled from a human donor who had recovered from COVID-19.

The V call is TRBV7-9, the J call TRBJ1-3; tentative D call: TRBD1 (5 bases). CDR1 and CDR2 from the germline V gene are SEHNR and FQNEAQ (reference sequence). The CDR3 consists of 14 residues. Trimming left V 6 bases short and J 0 bases short, with 9 bases between. The CDR3 region has the DNA TGTGCCAGCAGAGACAGAAACTCTGGAAACACCATATATTTT. Amino acid sequence: CASRDRNSGNTIYF.

The J gene is TRBJ1-6, the V gene TRBV9; no firm D call. Germline CDR1 is SGDLS and CDR2 is YYNGEE. The V and J ends lost 4 bases and 9 bases respectively, with 14 bases between them. The length of the CDR3 is 14 residues. As DNA, the CDR3 is TGTGCCAGCAGCCCCCCGGGAGAGAGTTCACCCCTCCACTTT. Translation gives CASSPPGESSPLHF.

The V and J genes are TRBV10-1 and TRBJ1-1; D is ambiguous. Germline V CDR1 and CDR2: WNHNN, SYGVQD (reference sequence). V was pared by 6 bases and J by 0 bases, with 8 bases between. The CDR3 extends over 13 amino acids. Here the CDR3 reads CASRNSMNTEAFF. CDR3 coding DNA: TGCGCCAGCAGAAACAGCATGAACACTGAAGCTTTCTTT.

V gene TRBV29-1 combines with J gene TRBJ2-1, with a possible D match to TRBD1 (6 bases). The CDR3 contains 13 residues. V gave up 7 bases and J gave up 4 bases, with 14 bases separating them. Germline values: CDR1 SQVTM, CDR2 ANQGSEA. The CDR3 is CSAAWTEYNEQFF. In DNA form, the CDR3 reads TGCAGCGCTGCGTGGACAGAGTACAATGAGCAGTTCTTC.

The V gene is TRBV9, the J gene TRBJ1-1, with D perhaps TRBD1 (6 bases). Germline V gene sequence: CDR1 SGDLS, CDR2 YYNGEE. The CDR3 covers 15 residues. Trimming left V 3 bases short and J 0 bases short, with 12 bases between. CDR3 in DNA: TGTGCCAGCAGCGAGCACACAGGGATGAACACTGAAGCTTTCTTT. It yields the protein CASSEHTGMNTEAFF.

This sequence joins TRBV3-1 (or the pseudogene TRBV3-2) and TRBJ2-7, with D possibly called TRBD1 or TRBD2 (5 bases each). The germline V and J ends were trimmed by 0 bases and 0 bases, with 12 bases remaining between them. This CDR3 contains 16 residues. CDR1 and CDR2 from the germline V gene are LGHDT and YNNKEL (reference sequence). In nucleotides, the CDR3 is TGTGCCAGCAGCCAAGAAGGGGAGCGGCGCTCCTACGAGCAGTACTTC. Protein sequence: CASSQEGERRSYEQYF.

In regard to this clone: Additional DNA sequences in this sample encode the identical CDR3. J is TRBJ2-5 and V is TRBV6-2 or TRBV6-3; D call uncertain. There are 12 residues in the CDR3. Germline lookup yields CDR1 MNHEY and CDR2 SVGEGT. V dropped 2 bases and J dropped 5 bases, with 6 bases sitting between them. DNA of the CDR3: TGTGCCAGCAGTTACGGCCGGGAGACCCAGTACTTC. Translated, it gives CASSYGRETQYF.

The CDR3 DNA follows: TGTGCCAGTAGTATTTCGAGCTCCTACGAGCAGTACTTC. It specifies CASSISSSYEQYF. The chain is built from TRBV19 and TRBJ2-7; D is uncertain. The CDR3 has 13 residues. The V end lost 3 bases, the J end lost 0 bases, and 6 bases lay between the germline ends. Germline V gene sequence: CDR1 LNHDA, CDR2 SQIVND (reference sequence).

This clone was seen once. The J gene is TRBJ1-1, the V gene TRBV15; D ambiguous. V was cut by 0 bases and J by 1 base, with 12 bases left in between. The CDR3 length is 16 residues. Germline V gene data show CDR1 as LNHNV and CDR2 as YYDKDF (reference sequence). CDR3 sequence reads: CATSRDRRAKNTEAFF. CDR3 in DNA: TGTGCCACCAGCAGAGATAGGAGAGCCAAGAACACTGAAGCTTTCTTT.

The chain is built from TRBV18 and TRBJ2-5; D is ambiguous. V was clipped by 5 bases and J by 3 bases, with 4 bases between them. This CDR3 has 11 residues. Germline V gene sequence: CDR1 KGHSH, CDR2 LQKENI. The CDR3 reads CASSSEETQYF. CDR3 sequence (DNA): TGTGCCAGCTCATCCGAAGAGACCCAGTACTTC.

In DNA, the CDR3 is TGTGCCAGCAGCTTATGGGGAGGGACCATTGAGGGCTACACCTTC. The encoded protein is CASSLWGGTIEGYTF. The chain carries TRBV7-2 and TRBJ1-2, with D perhaps matching TRBD1 (5 bases). Germline CDR1 SGHTA, CDR2 FQGNSA. Trimming shortened V by 2 bases and J by 8 bases, and 18 bases separated the two germline ends. The CDR3 totals 15 residues.

This chain joins TRBV2 and TRBJ2-7; D is undetermined. This CDR3 contains 14 residues. In germline, CDR1 is SNHLY, CDR2 FYNNEI. With 6 bases removed from V and 5 bases from J, the gap between germline ends came to 17 bases. CDR3 sequence (DNA): TGTGCCAGCAGCCTAAAGGCCTCACCCCACGAGCAGTACTTC. This encodes CASSLKASPHEQYF.